This section outlines one TCR beta chain sequence together with its context. Its specificity is not known. Primers used in a second PCR of about 7 to 11 cycles were a sample-barcoded 5' primer and a J-beta primer mix. TCRdb reprocessed the 5' RACE reads with MiXCR, giving one entry per CDR3 protein. The data hold 600,000 to 900,000 distinct CDR3 sequences, with about 26% observed a single time. CDR3 size: 16 residues. Trimming removed 1 base from V and 0 bases from J; junction bases left unmatched: 6. Germline CDR1 DFQATT, CDR2 SNEGSKA (reference sequence). Healthy individuals of Caucasian origin from Russia, aged roughly 6 to 95, served as donors. This sample was included in a study of blood T cells in healthy people across ages. Study observations and caveats: The unsorted PBMCs prevented any conclusive comparison of naive versus antigen-experienced cells. Expanded clonotype shifts may have been confounded, as the donors had an unknown CMV status.

The same data also contributed to another study, on T cells of mothers and their children. Per that paper: The authors identified no persistent microchimeric T cell clones.

The sequenced material came from blood. The TCR originated in a boy between 10 and 17 years old in good health. The chain has TRBV20-1 and TRBJ2-4; 7 bases agree with TRBD2. The DNA for the CDR3 is TGCAGTGCTAGAGTAGGCGGGGGACTAGCCAAAAACATTCAGTACTTC. This sequence encodes CSARVGGGLAKNIQYF.